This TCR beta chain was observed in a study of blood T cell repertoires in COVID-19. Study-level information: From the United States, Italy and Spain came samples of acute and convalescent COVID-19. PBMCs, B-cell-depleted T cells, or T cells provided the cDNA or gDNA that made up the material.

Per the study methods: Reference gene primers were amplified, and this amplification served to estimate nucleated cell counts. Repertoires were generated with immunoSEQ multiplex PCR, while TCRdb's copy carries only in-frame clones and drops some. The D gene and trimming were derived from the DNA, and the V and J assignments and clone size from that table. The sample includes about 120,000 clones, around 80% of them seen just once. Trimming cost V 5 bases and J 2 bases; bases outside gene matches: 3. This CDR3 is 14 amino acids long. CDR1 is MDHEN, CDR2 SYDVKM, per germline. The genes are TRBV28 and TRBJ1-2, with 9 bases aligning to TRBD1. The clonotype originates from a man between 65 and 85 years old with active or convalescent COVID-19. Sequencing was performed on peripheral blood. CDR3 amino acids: CASSRTGANYGYTF. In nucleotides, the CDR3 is TGTGCCAGCAGTAGGACAGGGGCCAACTATGGCTACACCTTC.